Detailed here is one T cell receptor beta chain. This specimen comes from a study of cytomegalovirus exposure and HLA in healthy donors. The primer mix had 60 Vbeta and 13 Jbeta primers. Profiling relied on immunoSEQ multiplex PCR, and the TCRdb table lists in-frame clones only, not all of them. Its table records 130,000 or so clones. The germline V gene has CDR1 LGHNA and CDR2 YSLEER. The germline V and J ends were trimmed by 0 bases and 6 bases, with 17 bases remaining between them. CDR3 length: 16 amino acids. The V call is TRBV4-3, the J call TRBJ2-5; D may be TRBD2 (5 bases). The TCR was taken from a woman aged 40 to 50 in good health and CMV-seronegative. Sequencing input: PBMCs. CDR3 loop: CASSQDAGRAGKTQYF. The CDR3 region has the DNA TGCGCCAGCAGCCAAGATGCGGGTAGGGCGGGCAAGACCCAGTACTTC.